Listed here is a single T cell receptor beta chain. Source study methods: Amplification of reference gene primers provided the estimated nucleated cell counts. Clones were read by immunoSEQ multiplex PCR, and TCRdb kept only the in-frame ones, dropping some. For V, J and clone size, that table is used; D and trimming come from the DNA. Here the sample spans some 250,000 clones, about 86% being singletons. Germline-derived CDR1 and CDR2 are MGHRA and YSYEKL. The CDR3 extends over 21 amino acids. V lost 3 bases and J lost 3, with 32 bases in between. The entry originates in a study of blood T cell repertoires in COVID-19.

This receptor was identified in a man aged 25-40 years with active or convalescent COVID-19. The rearrangement uses TRBV4-1 and TRBJ2-5; D might be TRBD2 (5 bases). The sample was peripheral blood. CDR3 amino acids: CASSHPGRSEAESGVKETQYF. The CDR3 nucleotides read TGCGCCAGCAGCCACCCAGGCCGATCCGAGGCCGAATCCGGGGTTAAAGAGACCCAGTACTTC.